The 7 T cell receptor beta chains given below trace back to one sample, sequenced in a study of neoadjuvant anti-PD-1 for oral cavity cancer. Time point denoted: after neoadjuvant nivolumab, at surgical resection. TCRdb keeps only in-frame clones here, not all; method: immunoSEQ multiplex PCR. The sample lists some 70,000 clones, more than 75% seen once, with roughly 3.4% in the top ten. The source was PBMCs, collected after nivolumab (anti-PD-1) treatment. The receptors were sampled from a person aged 35-79 years with oral cavity squamous cell carcinoma.

The chain joins TRBV6-1 to TRBJ2-3; D gene uncertain. Germline V gene data show CDR1 as MNHNS and CDR2 as SASEGT. The CDR3 extends over 15 amino acids. Between the trimmed V and J ends, which lost 2 bases and 0 bases, there was a span of 9 bases. The CDR3 coding sequence is TGTGCCAGCAGTGAAATGGGGTCCAGCACAGATACGCAGTATTTT. Amino acid sequence: CASSEMGSSTDTQYF.

This clone was detected only a few times. The chain is built from TRBV6-1 and TRBJ2-7; 11 bases fit TRBD1. CDR1 MNHNS and CDR2 SASEGT come from the germline V gene. V shed 5 bases, J shed 6 bases, and the junction held 6 bases outside the gene matches. CDR3 length: 14 residues. CDR3 sequence: CASSKDRGLLEQYF. CDR3 DNA: TGTGCCAGCAGTAAGGACAGGGGGCTACTCGAGCAGTACTTC.

V usage is TRBV6-1 and J usage is TRBJ2-1, with 8 bases aligning to TRBD2. This CDR3 comprises 13 residues. J lost 8 bases, V lost 8 bases, and 8 bases had no gene match. From germline, CDR1 is MNHNS and CDR2 SASEGT. The CDR3 DNA is TGTGCCAGCGAGTCAGCGGGAGTTTATGAGCAGTTCTTC. Translated, it gives CASESAGVYEQFF.

V gene TRBV9 combines with J gene TRBJ2-2; D possibly corresponds to TRBD2 (5 bases). The CDR3 runs 15 residues. V was cut by 0 bases and J by 2 bases, with 8 bases left in between. Germline V lookup: CDR1 SGDLS, CDR2 YYNGEE. The CDR3 nucleotides read TGTGCCAGCAGCGTAGCCGGGGTTAACACCGGGGAGCTGTTTTTT. Its protein is CASSVAGVNTGELFF.

The rearrangement joins TRBV5-1 to TRBJ2-7, with D hard to call. V lost 2 bases, J lost 1 base, and 10 bases lay in between. Germline V gene sequence: CDR1 SGHRS, CDR2 YFSETQ. CDR3 length equals 14 residues. In DNA form, the CDR3 reads TGCGCCAGCAGCTTAGGATTGGTGTCCTACGAGCAGTACTTC. Protein product: CASSLGLVSYEQYF.

The gene calls are TRBV19 and TRBJ2-3; 8 nucleotides align to TRBD2. This CDR3 has 16 residues. Germline-derived CDR1 and CDR2 are LNHDA and SQIVND (reference sequence). J lost 4 bases, V lost 8 bases, and 14 bases had no gene match. The CDR3, as DNA: TGTGCCAGTCCGAGGGGAGCGGGAGTAAGGGCAGATACGCAGTATTTT. Encoded protein: CASPRGAGVRADTQYF.

The chain combines TRBV2 with TRBJ2-2; 9 bases align to TRBD1. Germline V lookup: CDR1 SNHLY, CDR2 FYNNEI. CDR3 length: 14 residues. V lost 6 bases and J lost 7; bases outside the gene matches: 6. The CDR3 loop reads CASRAGTGLGELFF. The CDR3 region has the DNA TGTGCCAGCAGAGCCGGGACAGGGCTCGGGGAGCTGTTTTTT.